The next 12 T cell receptor beta chains were all read from a single sample in a study of T cell responses to AZD1222 COVID-19 vaccine. The repertoire was sequenced with immunoSEQ multiplex PCR; TCRdb's copy has only in-frame clones and lacks some. The sample holds 140,000 to 150,000 clones, about 91% seen once. This specimen consisted of peripheral blood, obtained 28 days after the second AZD1222 dose. The receptor set was obtained from an adult who received the AZD1222 COVID-19 vaccine.

This chain links TRBV6-5 with TRBJ1-5; D remains ambiguous. From germline, CDR1 is MNHEY and CDR2 SVGAGI. The CDR3 covers 15 residues. Trimming took off 7 bases at V and 4 bases at J, with 17 bases between the two ends. The CDR3 DNA follows: TGTGCCAGCACCCCCCTCGACGGCACTAATCAGCCCCAGCATTTT. Its protein is CASTPLDGTNQPQHF.

This clone has a handful of counts. This chain uses TRBV2 with TRBJ1-5, with D uncertain. The CDR3 runs 14 residues. Trimming took off 1 base at V and 4 bases at J, with 8 bases between the two ends. CDR1 is SNHLY and CDR2 is FYNNEI in the germline V gene. The CDR3 region is CASSEGSKNQPQHF. CDR3 coding DNA: TGTGCCAGCAGTGAAGGGTCTAAAAATCAGCCCCAGCATTTT. Together with reference TRBV2 and TRBJ1-5, the CDR3 gives the full variable domain: EPEVTQTPSHQVTQMGQEVILRCVPISNHLYFYWYRQILGQKVEFLVSFYNNEISEKSEIFDDQFSVERPDGSNFTLKIRSTKLEDSAMYFCASSEGSKNQPQHFGDGTRLSIL.

V usage is TRBV4-1 and J usage is TRBJ2-7, with 8 nucleotides matching TRBD2. The CDR3 covers 15 residues. Germline trimming cut 3 bases from V and 0 bases from J; bases unmatched to any gene: 4. Germline-derived CDR1 and CDR2 are MGHRA and YSYEKL. The CDR3, as DNA: TGCGCCAGCAGCCAGTCAAGCGGGAGCTCCTACGAGCAGTACTTC. This sequence encodes CASSQSSGSSYEQYF.

This chain joins TRBV4-1 and TRBJ1-5, with a possible D match to TRBD1 (6 bases). The CDR3 is 15 amino acids. V was shortened by 2 bases and J by 5 bases, with 13 bases between the two germline ends. Germline CDR1 MGHRA, CDR2 YSYEKL. The CDR3 DNA reads as TGCGCCAGCAGCCAAATTTCACAGGGACATCAGCCCCAGCATTTT. Translation: CASSQISQGHQPQHF.

In this sample, this clone turned up many times. Other nucleotide sequences in the sample specify the same CDR3. V is TRBV27 and J is TRBJ2-1; tentative D call: TRBD1 (6 bases). The CDR3 runs 17 residues. V gave up 3 bases and J gave up 2 bases, with 17 bases separating them. Germline-derived CDR1 and CDR2 are MNHEY and SMNVEV (reference sequence). DNA of the CDR3: TGTGCCAGCAGTTTCGACGGGACAAGGGCAGCCTACAATGAGCAGTTCTTC. It specifies CASSFDGTRAAYNEQFF.

V is TRBV7-8 and J is TRBJ2-7; maybe TRBD1 (6 bases). CDR3 size: 12 residues. V shed 5 bases and J shed 4 bases, with 9 bases lying between them. In germline, CDR1 is SGHVS, CDR2 FQNEAQ. The CDR3 sequence: CASSEGGYEQYF. CDR3 DNA sequence: TGTGCCAGCAGCGAAGGGGGTTACGAGCAGTACTTC.

This clone was seen only once. The chain links TRBV6-2 or TRBV6-3 to TRBJ2-7, with 10 bases fitting TRBD1. This CDR3 is 18 amino acids long. CDR1 is MNHEY and CDR2 is SVGEGT in the germline V gene. The junction had 14 bases not matched to a gene; V was cut back by 0 bases and J by 6 bases. CDR3 coding DNA: TGTGCCAGCAGTTACTCACTCGGACAGGGGGACGGAAAAAGCGAGCAGTACTTC. Translation: CASSYSLGQGDGKSEQYF.

The gene calls are TRBV7-2 and TRBJ2-1; D possibly corresponds to TRBD1 (7 bases). Germline CDR1 is SGHTA and CDR2 is FQGNSA. Trimming took 1 base from V and 7 from J, leaving 14 bases between them. The CDR3 totals 15 residues. The chain's CDR3 is CASSLVGGGGNEQFF. The CDR3, as DNA: TGTGCCAGCAGCTTAGTTGGAGGGGGCGGGAATGAGCAGTTCTTC.

The chain recombines TRBV5-1 with TRBJ1-4; D is perhaps TRBD1 (5 bases). The germline V and J ends were trimmed by 1 base and 5 bases, with 12 bases remaining between them. The CDR3 consists of 15 residues. Germline V gives CDR1 SGHRS, CDR2 YFSETQ. CDR3 residues: CASSLQLGDNEKLFF. The CDR3 DNA is TGCGCCAGCAGCTTGCAGTTAGGGGACAATGAAAAACTGTTTTTT.

This clone is a singleton in its sample. As DNA, the CDR3 is TGTGCCAGCAGTTACGGTGGGGCTCCAGACTACACCTTC. Its translation is CASSYGGAPDYTF. The chain couples TRBV6-5 to TRBJ1-2, with D possibly matching TRBD1 (5 bases). Germline values: CDR1 MNHEY, CDR2 SVGAGI. CDR3 length equals 13 residues. Trimming stripped 2 bases from V and 10 bases from J, with 14 bases between.

J is TRBJ2-5 and V is TRBV3-1 (or the pseudogene TRBV3-2); 12 bases are a match to TRBD2. CDR1 is LGHDT, CDR2 YNNKEL, per germline (reference sequence). J lost 5 bases, V lost 2 bases, and 3 bases had no gene match. The CDR3 totals 15 residues. In DNA, the CDR3 is TGTGCCAGCAGCCAACTAGCGGGGGGGCCCGAGACCCAGTACTTC. Protein product: CASSQLAGGPETQYF.

The V and J genes are TRBV6-2 or TRBV6-3 and TRBJ2-7; D perhaps matches TRBD1 (6 bases). The CDR3 consists of 16 residues. CDR1 and CDR2 (germline): MNHEY, SVGEGT. The V and J ends lost 0 bases and 3 bases respectively, with 15 bases between them. In DNA form, the CDR3 reads TGTGCCAGCAGTTACTCGATAAGGTCGGACAGCTACGAGCAGTACTTC. This codes for CASSYSIRSDSYEQYF.